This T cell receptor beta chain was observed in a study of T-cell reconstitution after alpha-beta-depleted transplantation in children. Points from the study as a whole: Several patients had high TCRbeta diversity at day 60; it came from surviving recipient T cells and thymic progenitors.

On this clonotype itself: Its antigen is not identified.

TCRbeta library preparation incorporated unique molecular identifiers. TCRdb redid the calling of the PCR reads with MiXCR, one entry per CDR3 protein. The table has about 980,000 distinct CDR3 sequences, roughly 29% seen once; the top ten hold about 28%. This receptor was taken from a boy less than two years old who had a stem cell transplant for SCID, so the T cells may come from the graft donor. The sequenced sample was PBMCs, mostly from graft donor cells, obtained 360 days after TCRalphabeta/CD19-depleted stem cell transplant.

The CDR3 nucleotides read TGTGCCAGCAGCCCGGACAGGCCGTACCAAGAGACCCAGTACTTC. Amino acids: CASSPDRPYQETQYF. The V call is TRBV28, the J call TRBJ2-5; TRBD1 aligns across 7 bases. Germline V gene sequence: CDR1 MDHEN, CDR2 SYDVKM. The trim removed 6 bases at V and 0 bases at J, leaving 7 bases unmatched. The CDR3 covers 15 residues.